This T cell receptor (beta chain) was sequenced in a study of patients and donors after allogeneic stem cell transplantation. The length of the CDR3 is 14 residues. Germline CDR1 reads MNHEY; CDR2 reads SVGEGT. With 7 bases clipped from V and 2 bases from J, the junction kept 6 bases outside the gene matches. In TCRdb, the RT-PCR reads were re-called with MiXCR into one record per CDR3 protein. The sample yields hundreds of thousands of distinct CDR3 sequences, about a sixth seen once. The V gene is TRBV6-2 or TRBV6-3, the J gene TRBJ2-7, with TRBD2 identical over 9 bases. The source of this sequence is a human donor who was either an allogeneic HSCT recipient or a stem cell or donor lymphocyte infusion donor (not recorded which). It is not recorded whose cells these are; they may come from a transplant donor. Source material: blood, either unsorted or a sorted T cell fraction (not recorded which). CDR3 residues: CASKHSGRTYEQYF. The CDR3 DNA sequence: TGTGCCAGCAAACATAGCGGGAGAACCTACGAGCAGTACTTC.